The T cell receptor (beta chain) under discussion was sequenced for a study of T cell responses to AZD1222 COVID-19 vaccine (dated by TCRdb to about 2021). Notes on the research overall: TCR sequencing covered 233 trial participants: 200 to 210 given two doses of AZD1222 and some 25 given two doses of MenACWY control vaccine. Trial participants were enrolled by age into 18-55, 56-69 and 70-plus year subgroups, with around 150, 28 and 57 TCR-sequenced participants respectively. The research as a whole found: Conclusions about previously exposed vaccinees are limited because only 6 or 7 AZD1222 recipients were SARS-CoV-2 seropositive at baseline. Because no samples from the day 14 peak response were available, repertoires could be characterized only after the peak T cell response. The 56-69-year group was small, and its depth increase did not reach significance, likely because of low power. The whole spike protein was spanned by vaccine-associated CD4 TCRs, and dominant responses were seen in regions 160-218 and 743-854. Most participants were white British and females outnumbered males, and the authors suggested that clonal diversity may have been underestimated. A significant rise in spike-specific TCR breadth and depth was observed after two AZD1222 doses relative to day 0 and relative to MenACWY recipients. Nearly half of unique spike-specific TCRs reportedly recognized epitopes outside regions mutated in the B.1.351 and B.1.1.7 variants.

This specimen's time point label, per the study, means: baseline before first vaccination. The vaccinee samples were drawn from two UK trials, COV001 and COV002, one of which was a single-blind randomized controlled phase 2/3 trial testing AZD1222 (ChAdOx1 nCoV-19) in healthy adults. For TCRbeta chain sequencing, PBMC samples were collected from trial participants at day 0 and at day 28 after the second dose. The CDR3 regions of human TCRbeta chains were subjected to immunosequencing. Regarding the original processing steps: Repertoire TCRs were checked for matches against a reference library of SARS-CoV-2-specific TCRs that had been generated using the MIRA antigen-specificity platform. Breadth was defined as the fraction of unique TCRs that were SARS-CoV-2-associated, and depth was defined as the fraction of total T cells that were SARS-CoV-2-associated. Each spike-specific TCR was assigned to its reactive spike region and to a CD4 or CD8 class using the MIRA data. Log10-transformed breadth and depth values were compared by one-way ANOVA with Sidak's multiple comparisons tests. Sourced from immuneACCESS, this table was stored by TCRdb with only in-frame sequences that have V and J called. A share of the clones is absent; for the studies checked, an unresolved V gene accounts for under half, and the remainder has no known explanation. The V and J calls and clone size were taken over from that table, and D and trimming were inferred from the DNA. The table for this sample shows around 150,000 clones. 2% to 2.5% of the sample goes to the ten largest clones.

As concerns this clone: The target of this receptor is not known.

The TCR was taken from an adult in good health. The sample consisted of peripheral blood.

For the CDR3, the sequence is CASSSRGNSQNTEAFF. The DNA reads TGTGCCAGCAGTTCGAGGGGCAATTCTCAGAACACTGAAGCTTTCTTT. This chain joins TRBV7-2 to TRBJ1-1, and TRBD1 may be the D gene, going by 5 matching bases. V and J lose 6 bases and 1 base, and a span of 18 bases separates them. The germline V gene specifies SGHTA as CDR1 and FQGNSA as CDR2. From cysteine to phenylalanine, the CDR3 is 16 amino acids long. Kept here is only the CDR3 DNA, which spans 48 bases and is read in frame from base 1.